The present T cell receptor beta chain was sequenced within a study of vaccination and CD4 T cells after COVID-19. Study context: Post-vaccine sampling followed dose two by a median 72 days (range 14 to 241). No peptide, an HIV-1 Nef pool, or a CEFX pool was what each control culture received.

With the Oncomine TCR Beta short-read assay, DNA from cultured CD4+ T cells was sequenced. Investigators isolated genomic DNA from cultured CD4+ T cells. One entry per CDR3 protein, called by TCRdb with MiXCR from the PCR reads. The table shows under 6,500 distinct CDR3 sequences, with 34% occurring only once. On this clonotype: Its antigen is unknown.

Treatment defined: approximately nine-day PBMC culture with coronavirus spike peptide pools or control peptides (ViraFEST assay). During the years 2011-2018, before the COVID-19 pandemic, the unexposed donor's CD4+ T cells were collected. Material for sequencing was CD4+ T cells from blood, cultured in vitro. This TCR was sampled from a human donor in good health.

The CDR3 is CASSFVIGGTQYF. CDR3 bases: TGTGCCAGCAGTTTTGTTATCGGGGGTACGCAGTATTTT. The chain uses TRBV27 and TRBJ2-3, with D possibly matching TRBD2 (6 bases). This CDR3 comprises 13 residues. V was shortened by 3 bases and J by 8 bases, with 12 bases between the two germline ends. Germline V lookup: CDR1 MNHEY, CDR2 SMNVEV (reference sequence).